This section outlines one TCR beta chain sequence together with its context. What antigen it recognizes has not been identified. Base qualities are missing; no much larger clone stands one base away. Compared with germline, V lacks 10 bases and J lacks 6 bases; bases without a gene match: 8. The CDR1 and CDR2 encoded by the germline V gene are MDHEN and SYDVKM. The cysteine opens and the phenylalanine closes a CDR3 of 12 amino acids. The DNA shown is the 36-base CDR3, in frame from base 1. Library construction relied on the immunoSEQ multiplex PCR assay. For the multiplex PCR, a mixture combining 60 forward primers for TCR Vbeta segments and 13 reverse primers for TCR Jbeta segments was used. Amplification of the CDR3 region of rearranged TCR beta genes was performed with a multiplex PCR assay on genomic DNA. On the Illumina HiSeq System, the amplified TCR beta libraries were sequenced as 87-base-pair reads. For the original study's pipeline: In a later analysis, tens of millions of unique TCR beta chains were counted across the approximately 640 repertoires, and roughly 11 million of these chains were shared by at least two donors. Raw reads were error-corrected and collapsed into unique sequences with a nearest-neighbor algorithm that merged closely related sequences to remove PCR and sequencing errors. To assign V, D and J gene segments, CDR3 sequences were aligned to IMGT reference sequences. For a sequence to be retained, a match of at least six nucleotides was required to both a V gene segment and a J gene segment. Rearrangements were called productive when the CDR3 lacked stop codons and stayed in frame with V and J; all others were non-productive. Following IMGT convention, CDR3 was defined as the stretch from the second conserved V-encoded cysteine to the conserved J-encoded phenylalanine. In an earlier analysis of just under 600 of the donors, sequences lacking an unambiguous match to a single V gene segment were excluded. An earlier analysis of a few hundred of the donors called V segments functional above 56.7% productive rearrangements and segregating when the between-donor standard deviation exceeded 5%. A statistical classification framework was built for diagnosing cytomegalovirus status from the catalog of TCR beta chain sequences. In a later analysis, V and J genes were assigned by comparing TCR nucleotide sequences against IMGT/GENE-DB human TR gene sequences. The TCRdist pipeline was used in a later analysis to assign CDR3 sequences and most-parsimonious VDJ recombination scenarios. A later analysis defined each TCR beta chain by its CDR3 amino acid sequence plus V-gene family, and excluded reads lacking a unique V-gene family. A later analysis removed 550 to 700 highly shared, low-generation-probability nucleotide sequences to deal with suspected cross-contamination and a sequencing artifact. For each public chain, a later analysis derived a clonal expansion index from normalized ranks of inferred template counts within each repertoire. Generation probabilities in a later analysis came from a VDJ recombination model fitted to out-of-frame rearrangements, and those results were checked against IGoR. In a later analysis, TCR-TCR, TCR-HLA and TCR-CMV co-occurrence was scored with hypergeometric tests, and a repertoire-size bias correction was applied to TCR pairs. False discovery rates were estimated in a later analysis by permuting HLA or CMV assignments 20 times. A later analysis grouped co-occurring TCRs with DBSCAN, adding TCRdist sequence similarity when clustering within HLA-allele-positive subsets. Repertoires with fewer than 30,000 or more than 120,000 public chains, plus five repertoires with anomalous nucleotide sharing, were excluded from co-occurrence clustering. Held by TCRdb, this immuneACCESS table contains in-frame sequences only and omits some clones. Under half of the omission traces to an unresolved V gene where checked; the cause of the rest is unknown. That table furnishes V, J and clone size, whereas the DNA furnished D and trimming. In all, the sample holds about 120,000 clones, and approximately 72% of those were seen once. 30% of the sample comes from the top ten.

The cohort was made up of about 670 healthy bone marrow donors. At the time of sampling, every cohort member was nominally healthy, though immune exposures that went unrecorded were likely present. The donor was CMV seropositive and was included in the group of approximately 300 seropositive cohort members. A peripheral blood sample was collected from each donor, and TCR beta sequencing was performed on peripheral blood mononuclear cells. The Qiagen DNeasy Blood Extraction Kit was used to extract genomic DNA from the blood cell samples. This entry is derived from a study of cytomegalovirus exposure and HLA in healthy donors (TCRdb year 2017). The study in broad terms: An earlier analysis of some 600 of the donors reported 250 to 300 Gb of sequence data and around 120 million unique TCR beta sequences obtained from about 179 million T cells. In the later analysis, no new phenotypic data were used to find candidate immune exposures; instead, reliance was placed on TCR beta sequences and their occurrence across donors. In an earlier analysis of 550 to 700 of the donors, high-throughput TCR beta sequencing was used to judge whether each TCR beta V gene segment behaved as functional or pseudogenic. In a later genetic analysis, genome-wide SNP genotypes for about three fifths of the 666 donors were used, and that subset was treated as a discovery cohort. Both class I and class II loci were covered by HLA typing, at four-digit resolution. Across some 400 genotyped donors of the cohort, an average of about 240,000 unique TCR beta nucleotide sequences per donor were sequenced, and approximately 19% of those sequences were non-productive. Among the roughly 370 genotyped donors, 75% to 90% belonged to the genetic ancestry cluster associated with self-reported Caucasian donors. A handful of DR-DQ haplotypes were handled as single units for association and clustering because linkage in the cohort was strong. A later analysis re-examined previously published TCR beta repertoires from about 670 donors and added high-resolution HLA genotyping to investigate patterns of TCR occurrence. Typing coverage varied by locus: roughly 629-640 donors for A, B, C, DRB1 and DQB1; roughly 500 for DQA1; approximately 570 for DPA1; roughly 470 for DPB1. The aim of the study was to test whether cataloging public T cell receptors could identify signatures of past pathogen exposure. The T cell repertoires of around 670 subjects were profiled by immunosequencing and related to cytomegalovirus serostatus. Alongside the repertoire data, information on donor age, sex, ethnicity and CMV serostatus was compiled. All discovery cohort repertoires had been generated using a single sequencing platform. In addition to the first cohort of several hundred subjects, a separate validation cohort of approximately 120 different subjects was used. Roughly 290 gigabases of sequencing data and around 85 million unique TCR sequences made up an early release that covered several hundred HLA-typed donors. To predict cytomegalovirus infection status, the study combined high-throughput TCR immunosequencing, statistical association of individual TCRs with disease status, and machine learning.

Beyond this particular receptor, the publication reports: In a later analysis, most CMV-associated TCR beta chains were found to appear HLA-restricted, with HLA associations seemingly driven largely by CMV exposure. A later genetic analysis associated a missense DCLRE1C variant with V-gene and J-gene trimming of TCR beta chains, and an independent cohort replicated the association. In a later genetic analysis, fewer N-insertions in productive TCRs were reported among donors in an Asian-associated ancestry cluster than the roughly 710-donor mean. Immune exposure information for the cohort was limited to CMV serostatus. A further reported finding was that TCR beta sequences accurately predicted the HLA-A and HLA-B alleles for most subjects in the first cohort. The sequencing pipeline was judged likely to have produced a cluster of highly shared sequence variants as a technical artifact. Sequencing depth was assumed to be roughly uniform across donors in the presence/absence analyses, though that assumption may not hold. Strong co-occurrence of HLA alleles, especially DR and DQ, made assigning TCR associations to individual alleles difficult. A total of 150 or so TCR beta chains were listed by the study as associated with cytomegalovirus. In a later analysis, HLA-associated TCR beta chains showed more clonal expansion and lower generation probabilities than non-associated chains that were equally common. HLA typing was unavailable for some donors at each locus, so association tests used only the typed subset. Most TCR sequences were observed very rarely across donors, whereas some public TCRs were present in many individuals. It was suggested by the authors that the approach could potentially be generalized to other disease states and immunological phenotypes. In vitro tests confirmed that a few of the cytomegalovirus-associated TCR beta chains recognize cytomegalovirus antigens. Because the 87-base-pair reads could not distinguish some IMGT-functional V segments, including TRBV6-2 and TRBV6-3, those segments were excluded. In this cohort, only TCR beta chains were sequenced, and detectable features were limited by the absence of alpha or paired-chain data. Cytomegalovirus status was reported to be diagnosed by the classifier with high specificity and sensitivity in both the original and validation cohorts. The earlier analysis of about 600 of the donors excluded 15 to 20 rarely observed V segments, including chromosome 9 orphons, because counts were too low. Linkage disequilibrium might explain the correlated functional status among segregating V segments, but an unknown experimental factor could not be excluded. In a later analysis, several top co-occurrence clusters were reported to appear linked to parvovirus B19, influenza, CMV and Epstein-Barr virus. In a later analysis, TCR association rates were found to vary across HLA loci, with the most associated TCRs seen for DRB1 alleles and the fewest for HLA-C alleles. An earlier analysis of approximately 570 of the donors showed that most TCR beta V segments appeared in productive rearrangements either about 87% or about 30% of the time, which broadly matched IMGT annotations. At a false discovery rate of 0.05, a later analysis linked roughly 17,000 TCR beta sequences to specific HLA alleles.

Material for sequencing was PBMCs. This TCR was sampled from a man in his 60s in good health and CMV-seropositive. The sequence joins TRBV28 to TRBJ1-1, and TRBD1 matches 7 of the central bases. The CDR3 in this case is CATEDRVSEAFF. The DNA reads as follows: TGTGCCACCGAAGACAGGGTATCTGAAGCTTTCTTT.